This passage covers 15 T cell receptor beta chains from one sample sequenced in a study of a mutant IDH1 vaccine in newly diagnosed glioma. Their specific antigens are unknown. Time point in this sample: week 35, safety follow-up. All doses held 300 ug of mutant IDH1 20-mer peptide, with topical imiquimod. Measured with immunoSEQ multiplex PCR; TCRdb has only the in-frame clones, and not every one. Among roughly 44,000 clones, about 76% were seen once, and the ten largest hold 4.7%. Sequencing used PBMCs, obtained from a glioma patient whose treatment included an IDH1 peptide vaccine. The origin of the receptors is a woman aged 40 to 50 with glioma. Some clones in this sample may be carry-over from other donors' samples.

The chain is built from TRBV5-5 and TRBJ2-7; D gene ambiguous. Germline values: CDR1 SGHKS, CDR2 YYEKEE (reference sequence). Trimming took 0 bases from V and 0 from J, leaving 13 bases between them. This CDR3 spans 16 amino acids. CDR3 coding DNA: TGTGCCAGCAGCTTGGCATGGGCGATCAGCTCCTACGAGCAGTACTTC. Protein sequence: CASSLAWAISSYEQYF.

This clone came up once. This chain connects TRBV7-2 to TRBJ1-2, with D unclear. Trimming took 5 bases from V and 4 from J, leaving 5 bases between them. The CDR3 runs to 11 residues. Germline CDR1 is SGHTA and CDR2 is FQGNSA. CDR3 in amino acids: CASSRIYGYTF. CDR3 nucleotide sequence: TGTGCCAGCAGCCGGATCTATGGCTACACCTTC.

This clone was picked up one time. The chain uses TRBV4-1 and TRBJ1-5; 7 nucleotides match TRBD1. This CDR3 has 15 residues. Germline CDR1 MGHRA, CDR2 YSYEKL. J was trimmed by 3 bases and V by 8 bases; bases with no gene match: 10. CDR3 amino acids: CASGQGVNYNQPQHF. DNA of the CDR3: TGCGCCAGCGGTCAGGGGGTGAACTACAATCAGCCCCAGCATTTT.

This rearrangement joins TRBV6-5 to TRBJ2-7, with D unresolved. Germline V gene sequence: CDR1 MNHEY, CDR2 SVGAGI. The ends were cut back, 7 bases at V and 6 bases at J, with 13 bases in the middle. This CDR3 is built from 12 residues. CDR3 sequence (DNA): TGTGCCAGCACTGGATCTGGGTTCGAGCAGTACTTC. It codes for CASTGSGFEQYF.

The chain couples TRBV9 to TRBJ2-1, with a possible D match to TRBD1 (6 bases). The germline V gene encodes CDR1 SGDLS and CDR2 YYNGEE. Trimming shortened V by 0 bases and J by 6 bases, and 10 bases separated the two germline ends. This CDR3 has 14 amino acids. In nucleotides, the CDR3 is TGTGCCAGCAGCGTAGACAGGGTCTCCAATGAGCAGTTCTTC. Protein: CASSVDRVSNEQFF.

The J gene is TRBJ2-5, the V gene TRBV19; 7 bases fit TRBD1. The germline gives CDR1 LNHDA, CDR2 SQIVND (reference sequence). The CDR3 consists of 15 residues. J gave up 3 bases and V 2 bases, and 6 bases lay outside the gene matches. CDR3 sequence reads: CASSIQTGFEETQYF. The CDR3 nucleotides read TGTGCCAGTAGTATACAGACAGGGTTTGAAGAGACCCAGTACTTC.

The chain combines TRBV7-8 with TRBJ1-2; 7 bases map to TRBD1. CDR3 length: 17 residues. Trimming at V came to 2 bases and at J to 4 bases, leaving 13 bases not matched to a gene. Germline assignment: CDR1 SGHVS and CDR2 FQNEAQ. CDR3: CASSLKGRDSPTYGYTF. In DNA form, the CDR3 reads TGTGCCAGCAGCTTAAAAGGGCGGGACAGTCCGACCTATGGCTACACCTTC.

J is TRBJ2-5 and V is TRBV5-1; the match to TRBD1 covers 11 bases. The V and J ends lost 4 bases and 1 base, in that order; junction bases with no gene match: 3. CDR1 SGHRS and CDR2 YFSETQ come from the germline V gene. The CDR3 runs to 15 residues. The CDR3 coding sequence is TGCGCCAGCAGCCCAGGGACAGGGGGCCAAGAGACCCAGTACTTC. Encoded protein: CASSPGTGGQETQYF.

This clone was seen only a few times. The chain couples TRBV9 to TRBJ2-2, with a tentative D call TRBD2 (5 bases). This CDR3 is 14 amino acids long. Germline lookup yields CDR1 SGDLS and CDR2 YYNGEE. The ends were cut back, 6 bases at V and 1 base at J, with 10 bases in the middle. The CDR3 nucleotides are TGTGCCAGCAACCCCAGCGGGAACACCGGGGAGCTGTTTTTT. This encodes CASNPSGNTGELFF.

CDR3 residues: CASSLPGLAVTDTQYF. As DNA, the CDR3 is TGTGCCAGCAGCCTCCCTGGACTAGCAGTCACAGATACGCAGTATTTT. This chain links TRBV5-4 with TRBJ2-3; TRBD2 matches 8 bases. The CDR3 sequence is 16 residues long. Unmatched junction bases numbered 9, after V lost 4 bases and J lost 2 bases. The V gene's germline CDR1 is SGHNT and CDR2 YYREEE (reference sequence).

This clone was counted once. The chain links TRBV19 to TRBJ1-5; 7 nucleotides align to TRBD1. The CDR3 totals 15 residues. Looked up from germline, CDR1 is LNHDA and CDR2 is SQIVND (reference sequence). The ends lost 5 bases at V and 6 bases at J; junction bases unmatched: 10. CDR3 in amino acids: CASSPRDRMGQPQHF. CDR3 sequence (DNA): TGTGCCAGTAGTCCCCGGGACAGAATGGGTCAGCCCCAGCATTTT.

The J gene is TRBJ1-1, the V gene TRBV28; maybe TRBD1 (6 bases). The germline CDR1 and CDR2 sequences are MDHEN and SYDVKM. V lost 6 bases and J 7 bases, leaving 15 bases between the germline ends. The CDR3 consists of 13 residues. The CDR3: CASSFPGTFEAFF. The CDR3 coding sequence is TGTGCCAGCAGCTTCCCTGGGACATTTGAAGCTTTCTTT.

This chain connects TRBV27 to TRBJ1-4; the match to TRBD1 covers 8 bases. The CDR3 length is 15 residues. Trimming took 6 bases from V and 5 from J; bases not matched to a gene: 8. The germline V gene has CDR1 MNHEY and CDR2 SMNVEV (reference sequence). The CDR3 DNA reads TGTGCCAGCAGACCTCAGGGGGCGGGGAATGAAAAACTGTTTTTT. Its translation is CASRPQGAGNEKLFF.

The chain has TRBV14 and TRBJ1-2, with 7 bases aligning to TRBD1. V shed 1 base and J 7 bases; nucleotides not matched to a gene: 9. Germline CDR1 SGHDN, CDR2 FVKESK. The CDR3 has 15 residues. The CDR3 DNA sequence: TGTGCCAGCAGCCAAGTGGCAGGGGGGAAGCGTGGCTACACCTTC. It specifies CASSQVAGGKRGYTF.

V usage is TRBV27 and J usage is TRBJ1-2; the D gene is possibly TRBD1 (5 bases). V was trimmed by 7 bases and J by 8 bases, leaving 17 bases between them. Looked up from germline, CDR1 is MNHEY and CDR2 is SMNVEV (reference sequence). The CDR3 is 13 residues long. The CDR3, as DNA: TGTGCCAGCACCAAGGACACCGGTGGAGGCTACACCTTC. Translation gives CASTKDTGGGYTF.